The rows below give T cell receptor beta chains drawn from one sample of a study of vaccination effects on CD4 cells after COVID-19. Their antigen targets remain unknown. Generated by immunoSEQ multiplex PCR, the TCRdb table keeps only in-frame clones and is missing some. The sample has under 80,000 clones, around four fifths seen once. The sample in question was CD4+ T cells from PBMCs cultured with HCoV-229E spike peptides, obtained before COVID-19 vaccination. Receptors were obtained from a human donor who received a COVID-19 vaccine. The CDR3 runs from the conserved cysteine through the conserved F or W. Each record gives: CDR3 length, J gene, V gene, clone size, D gene, CDR3 protein, CDR3 DNA. A D gene is named only where the DNA matches it firmly. Part of the rows lack a size; the others show once, few, many or a class for expanded clones.

length: 16; J: TRBJ1-4; V: TRBV2; size: once; D: TRBD1; CDR3: CASSSRTGTTNEKLFF; DNA: TGTGCCAGCAGCAGTCGGACAGGGACAACTAATGAAAAACTGTTTTTT
length: 16; J: TRBJ1-2; V: TRBV19; size: NA; D: TRBD1; CDR3: CASSPRPGTGNYGYTF; DNA: TGTGCCAGTAGTCCACGCCCCGGGACAGGGAACTATGGCTACACCTTC
length: 18; J: TRBJ2-6; V: TRBV4-1; size: NA; D: NA; CDR3: CASSQAGTYGSGANVLTF; DNA: TGCGCCAGCAGCCAAGCCGGGACTTACGGGTCTGGGGCCAACGTCCTGACTTTC
length: 13; J: TRBJ2-1; V: TRBV7-2; size: NA; D: NA; CDR3: CASSSLVRDEQFF; DNA: TGTGCCAGCAGCTCCCTCGTCAGGGATGAGCAGTTCTTC
length: 19; J: TRBJ1-1; V: TRBV4-1; size: NA; D: NA; CDR3: CASSQPSRNSRGRNTEAFF; DNA: TGCGCCAGCAGCCAGCCATCAAGGAACAGCAGGGGAAGGAACACTGAAGCTTTCTTT
length: 16; J: TRBJ1-5; V: TRBV12-5; size: NA; D: NA; CDR3: CASGLVLGDSNQPQHF; DNA: TGTGCTAGTGGTTTGGTACTTGGGGATAGCAATCAGCCCCAGCATTTT
length: 16; J: TRBJ2-1; V: TRBV15; size: NA; D: TRBD1; CDR3: CATSRDLDRKGYEQFF; DNA: TGTGCCACCAGCAGAGATCTGGACAGGAAAGGCTATGAGCAGTTCTTC
length: 14; J: TRBJ1-2; V: TRBV25-1; size: NA; D: NA; CDR3: CASSELGSNYGYTF; DNA: TGTGCCAGCAGTGAATTGGGCAGTAACTATGGCTACACCTTC
length: 16; J: TRBJ2-1; V: TRBV6-1; size: NA; D: NA; CDR3: CASSASRDRAYNEQFF; DNA: TGTGCCAGCAGTGCTAGCCGGGACCGGGCCTACAATGAGCAGTTCTTC
length: 14; J: TRBJ2-3; V: TRBV11-3; size: NA; D: NA; CDR3: CASSLSGGTDTQYF; DNA: TGTGCCAGCTCCCTGTCAGGGGGCACAGATACGCAGTATTTT
length: 13; J: TRBJ1-1; V: TRBV6-5; size: NA; D: NA; CDR3: CASSYERSGEAFF; DNA: TGTGCCAGCAGTTACGAAAGATCAGGTGAAGCTTTCTTT
length: 14; J: TRBJ2-1; V: TRBV6-5; size: NA; D: NA; CDR3: CASSLQGVNNEQFF; DNA: TGTGCCAGCAGTCTACAGGGTGTGAACAATGAGCAGTTCTTC
length: 15; J: TRBJ2-5; V: TRBV28; size: NA; D: TRBD1; CDR3: CASSLIGTGKETQYF; DNA: TGTGCCAGCAGTCTGATTGGGACAGGGAAAGAGACCCAGTACTTC
length: 17; J: TRBJ2-3; V: TRBV5-1; size: NA; D: NA; CDR3: CASSLNWVSGSTDTQYF; DNA: TGCGCCAGCAGCTTGAATTGGGTTAGCGGAAGCACAGATACGCAGTATTTT
length: 16; J: TRBJ2-2; V: TRBV7-3; size: NA; D: TRBD2; CDR3: CASSRRLAANTGELFF; DNA: TGTGCCAGCAGCAGGAGACTAGCGGCTAACACCGGGGAGCTGTTTTTT
length: 16; J: TRBJ1-1; V: TRBV14; size: NA; D: NA; CDR3: CASLKITGNMNTEAFF; DNA: TGTGCCAGTCTTAAGATTACAGGAAACATGAACACTGAAGCTTTCTTT
length: 14; J: TRBJ1-2; V: TRBV24-1; size: NA; D: TRBD1; CDR3: CATSGQGPFYGYTF; DNA: TGTGCCACCAGTGGACAGGGCCCCTTCTATGGCTACACCTTC
length: 16; J: TRBJ1-5; V: TRBV25-1; size: NA; D: NA; CDR3: CASSDSAGYSNQPQHF; DNA: TGTGCCAGCAGTGATTCGGCGGGTTATAGCAATCAGCCCCAGCATTTT
length: 13; J: TRBJ2-1; V: TRBV28; size: NA; D: TRBD1; CDR3: CASSLRTGNEQFF; DNA: TGTGCCAGCAGTCTTAGGACAGGGAATGAGCAGTTCTTC
length: 16; J: TRBJ2-5; V: TRBV5-1; size: NA; D: TRBD2; CDR3: CASSLTTSGEQETQYF; DNA: TGCGCCAGCAGCTTGACGACTAGCGGCGAACAAGAGACCCAGTACTTC
length: 14; J: TRBJ1-5; V: TRBV6-5; size: NA; D: NA; CDR3: CASSYSGRNQPQHF; DNA: TGTGCCAGCAGTTACTCTGGTAGAAATCAGCCCCAGCATTTT
length: 16; J: TRBJ2-1; V: TRBV3-1/TRBV3-2; size: NA; D: NA; CDR3: CASSRTPTRWLGEQFF; DNA: TGTGCCAGCAGCCGCACACCAACCAGGTGGTTAGGTGAGCAGTTCTTC
length: 14; J: TRBJ1-1; V: TRBV18; size: NA; D: TRBD1; CDR3: CASSLQGEDTEAFF; DNA: TGTGCCAGCTCACTCCAGGGGGAAGACACTGAAGCTTTCTTT
length: 14; J: TRBJ2-2; V: TRBV29-1; size: NA; D: NA; CDR3: CSVAGITNTGELFF; DNA: TGCAGCGTAGCCGGGATCACCAACACCGGGGAGCTGTTTTTT
length: 14; J: TRBJ1-2; V: TRBV24-1; size: NA; D: NA; CDR3: CATSDPGQSYGYTF; DNA: TGTGCCACCAGTGATCCCGGACAGAGTTATGGCTACACCTTC
length: 15; J: TRBJ2-3; V: TRBV24-1; size: NA; D: TRBD1; CDR3: CATSRTRTGQDTQYF; DNA: TGTGCCACCAGTAGGACCAGGACAGGGCAAGATACGCAGTATTTT
length: 17; J: TRBJ2-1; V: TRBV5-1; size: NA; D: TRBD2; CDR3: CASREGLAASSYNEQFF; DNA: TGCGCCAGCAGGGAGGGACTAGCGGCGAGCTCCTACAATGAGCAGTTCTTC
length: 14; J: TRBJ1-1; V: TRBV6-2/TRBV6-3; size: NA; D: NA; CDR3: CASSFRGLNTEAFF; DNA: TGTGCCAGCAGTTTCCGGGGCCTGAACACTGAAGCTTTCTTT
length: 16; J: TRBJ2-6; V: TRBV19; size: NA; D: NA; CDR3: CASSSPNYSGANVLTF; DNA: TGTGCCAGTAGTAGTCCCAACTACTCTGGGGCCAACGTCCTGACTTTC
length: 12; J: TRBJ1-4; V: TRBV11-2; size: NA; D: TRBD1; CDR3: CASSLEGTGTLF; DNA: TGTGCCAGCAGCTTAGAGGGGACAGGGACCCTTTTT
length: 15; J: TRBJ1-6; V: TRBV2; size: NA; D: TRBD1; CDR3: CASRQQGTYNSPLHF; DNA: TGTGCCAGCAGGCAACAGGGGACATATAATTCACCCCTCCACTTT
length: 16; J: TRBJ2-2; V: TRBV4-1; size: few; D: TRBD2; CDR3: CASSQTSGVYTGELFF; DNA: TGCGCCAGCAGCCAAACTAGCGGGGTTTACACCGGGGAGCTGTTTTTT
length: 13; J: TRBJ1-2; V: TRBV5-5; size: few; D: TRBD1; CDR3: CASSTGTAYGYTF; DNA: TGTGCCAGCAGCACGGGGACAGCTTATGGCTACACCTTC
length: 13; J: TRBJ1-1; V: TRBV6-5; size: NA; D: NA; CDR3: CASRLQRNTEAFF; DNA: TGTGCCAGCAGACTACAGAGGAACACTGAAGCTTTCTTT
length: 13; J: TRBJ1-5; V: TRBV6-2/TRBV6-3; size: NA; D: NA; CDR3: CASRLDSNQPQHF; DNA: TGTGCCAGCCGCCTCGATAGCAATCAGCCCCAGCATTTT
length: 16; J: TRBJ1-3; V: TRBV9; size: NA; D: NA; CDR3: CASSGGRSLSGNTIYF; DNA: TGTGCCAGCAGCGGGGGACGGTCACTCTCTGGAAACACCATATATTTT
length: 14; J: TRBJ2-3; V: TRBV24-1; size: NA; D: TRBD1; CDR3: CATGPGQGVDTQYF; DNA: TGTGCCACCGGACCGGGACAGGGTGTAGATACGCAGTATTTT
length: 16; J: TRBJ1-2; V: TRBV7-3; size: NA; D: NA; CDR3: CASSNPSAGTLYGYTF; DNA: TGTGCCAGCAGCAATCCATCTGCCGGGACACTGTATGGCTACACCTTC
length: 15; J: TRBJ2-3; V: TRBV6-4; size: NA; D: NA; CDR3: CASSAATGAGDTQYF; DNA: TGTGCCAGCAGTGCAGCGACTGGGGCCGGAGATACGCAGTATTTT
length: 13; J: TRBJ1-2; V: TRBV7-9; size: NA; D: NA; CDR3: CASSLGIPSVYTF; DNA: TGTGCCAGCAGCTTAGGTATCCCCAGTGTCTACACCTTC
length: 16; J: TRBJ2-4; V: TRBV2; size: NA; D: NA; CDR3: CASSTGPSSRKNIQYF; DNA: TGTGCCAGCAGTACCGGGCCTAGCTCCCGCAAAAACATTCAGTACTTC
length: 11; J: TRBJ2-5; V: TRBV12-5; size: NA; D: NA; CDR3: CASNNGGPQYF; DNA: TGTGCTAGCAACAACGGGGGGCCCCAGTACTTC
length: 15; J: TRBJ1-3; V: TRBV19; size: NA; D: NA; CDR3: CASSPLGGSGNTIYF; DNA: TGTGCCAGTAGCCCCCTGGGGGGTTCTGGAAACACCATATATTTT
length: 13; J: TRBJ1-4; V: TRBV18; size: once; D: NA; CDR3: CASSDRTNEKLFF; DNA: TGTGCCAGCTCGGACAGAACTAATGAAAAACTGTTTTTT
length: 16; J: TRBJ2-3; V: TRBV3-1/TRBV3-2; size: once; D: TRBD2; CDR3: CASSQERTSGGNTQYF; DNA: TGTGCCAGCAGCCAAGAGAGGACTAGCGGGGGGAATACGCAGTATTTT
length: 13; J: TRBJ1-1; V: TRBV7-2; size: few; D: NA; CDR3: CASSLGINTEAFF; DNA: TGTGCCAGCAGCTTAGGGATAAACACTGAAGCTTTCTTT
length: 15; J: TRBJ2-1; V: TRBV18; size: NA; D: TRBD2; CDR3: CASSLASGDYNEQFF; DNA: TGTGCCAGCTCACTCGCTAGCGGGGACTACAATGAGCAGTTCTTC
length: 13; J: TRBJ2-1; V: TRBV6-5; size: NA; D: TRBD1; CDR3: CASRTGGGYEQFF; DNA: TGTGCCAGCAGGACAGGGGGCGGATATGAGCAGTTCTTC
length: 16; J: TRBJ2-1; V: TRBV24-1; size: NA; D: NA; CDR3: CATSDDRSPSYNEQFF; DNA: TGTGCCACCAGTGATGACAGATCCCCATCCTACAATGAGCAGTTCTTC
length: 14; J: TRBJ1-2; V: TRBV6-5; size: NA; D: NA; CDR3: CASSRGGAVNGYTF; DNA: TGTGCCAGCTCCCGGGGAGGCGCAGTCAATGGCTACACCTTC
length: 16; J: TRBJ1-5; V: TRBV6-2/TRBV6-3; size: NA; D: NA; CDR3: CASSNPVWGAYQPQHF; DNA: TGTGCCAGCAGTAACCCCGTCTGGGGGGCATACCAGCCCCAGCATTTT
length: 13; J: TRBJ2-2; V: TRBV12-3/TRBV12-4; size: once; D: NA; CDR3: CASRGAQTGELFF; DNA: TGTGCCAGCAGGGGGGCACAGACCGGGGAGCTGTTTTTT
length: 14; J: TRBJ1-1; V: TRBV4-3; size: NA; D: NA; CDR3: CASSQQEGDTEAFF; DNA: TGCGCCAGCAGCCAACAGGAAGGGGACACTGAAGCTTTCTTT
length: 14; J: TRBJ1-4; V: TRBV14; size: few; D: NA; CDR3: CASSQGGGSEKLFF; DNA: TGTGCCAGCAGCCAAGGAGGGGGAAGTGAAAAACTGTTTTTT
length: 14; J: TRBJ2-1; V: TRBV6-5; size: NA; D: TRBD1; CDR3: CASSPRTGGNEQFF; DNA: TGTGCCAGCAGTCCCCGGACAGGGGGAAATGAGCAGTTCTTC
length: 17; J: TRBJ1-3; V: TRBV9; size: NA; D: NA; CDR3: CASSAGSPGGSGNTIYF; DNA: TGTGCCAGCAGCGCAGGCTCCCCCGGGGGCTCTGGAAACACCATATATTTT
length: 11; J: TRBJ2-2; V: TRBV9; size: few; D: NA; CDR3: CASSVAGELFF; DNA: TGTGCCAGCAGCGTTGCCGGGGAGCTGTTTTTT